The clone carrying this TCR beta chain turned up a few times. Its antigen is not identified. This entry is derived from a study of identical twins. In TCRdb, the 5' RACE reads were re-called with MiXCR into one record per CDR3 protein. The data show 500,000 to 700,000 distinct CDR3 sequences, around 7.4% seen once. Whole-study findings and limits: Zero-insertion findings could be partly confounded by invariant cells (MAIT and iNKT cells).

The V end was cut by 4 bases, the J end by 4 bases, with 14 bases between. The CDR3 runs to 14 residues. A further study also used this sample, focusing on yellow fever vaccine responses in identical twins.

The rearrangement uses TRBV12-3 or TRBV12-4 and TRBJ2-7; no firm D call. This TCR came from a young woman in good health. Source material: PBMCs. The CDR3 region is CASSWTGGRYEQYF. The CDR3 nucleotides are TGTGCCAGCAGTTGGACCGGTGGACGTTACGAGCAGTACTTC.